The 11 T cell receptor beta chains in this list originate from one sample, sequenced in a study of CD8+CD57+ T cells in acquired aplastic anemia. Using genomic DNA as the template, TCR beta VDJ and CDR3 profiling was carried out. TCRdb reprocessed the reads with MiXCR, giving one entry per CDR3 protein. The sample yields 450,000 to 550,000 distinct CDR3 sequences, around 33% seen once. The sequenced patients had an expansion of CD8+CD57+ cells seen by flow cytometry. The specimen sequenced was sorted CD4+, CD8+, or CD8+CD57+ T cells (not recorded which) from PBMCs. These receptors were obtained from a human donor with aplastic anemia.

This clonotype has a handful of counts. The chain links TRBV25-1 to TRBJ2-3; 7 nucleotides align to TRBD2. The V gene end was trimmed by 8 bases and the J gene end by 1 base; junction bases not matched to a gene: 9. Germline CDR1 reads MGHDK; CDR2 reads SYGVNS. This CDR3 has 15 amino acids. Here the CDR3 DNA reads TGTGCCAGCGGGAGGGCCCTCGGGGGCACAGATACGCAGTATTTT. This gives the protein CASGRALGGTDTQYF.

The V call is TRBV6-1, the J call TRBJ1-3; D unclear. The CDR3 loop spans 14 amino acids. Trimming stripped 6 bases from V and 0 bases from J, with 9 bases between. Germline values: CDR1 MNHNS, CDR2 SASEGT. CDR3 sequence: CASSRGNSGNTIYF. DNA of the CDR3: TGTGCCAGCAGCCGAGGGAACTCTGGAAACACCATATATTTT.

The sample holds many counts of this clonotype. The chain carries TRBV20-1 and TRBJ1-5; D is undetermined. V was shortened by 3 bases and J by 10 bases, with 13 bases between the two germline ends. The germline gives CDR1 DFQATT, CDR2 SNEGSKA (reference sequence). This CDR3 is 12 amino acids long. The CDR3, as DNA: TGCAGTGCTAGTACTGGGGAAGTTCCCCAGCATTTT. Translation: CSASTGEVPQHF.

This chain links TRBV15 with TRBJ2-7, with D possibly matching TRBD2 (6 bases). The CDR3 has 15 amino acids. V was shortened by 1 base and J by 1 base, with 11 bases between the two germline ends. Per the germline V gene, CDR1 is LNHNV and CDR2 is YYDKDF (reference sequence). CDR3 nucleotides: TGTGCCACCAGCAGAGGAGGGGCGGGATCCTACGAGCAGTACTTC. This encodes CATSRGGAGSYEQYF. Supplemented by reference TRBV15 and TRBJ2-7, the full variable domain reads DAMVIQNPRYQVTQFGKPVTLSCSQTLNHNVMYWYQQKSSQAPKLLFHYYDKDFNNEADTPDNFQSRRPNTSFCFLDIRSPGLGDTAMYLCATSRGGAGSYEQYFGPGTRLTVT.

Many counts were recorded for this clonotype. The chain has TRBV5-5 and TRBJ1-5; TRBD1 matches at 8 bases. The CDR3 loop spans 15 amino acids. J was trimmed by 8 bases and V by 1 base; bases with no gene match: 8. Germline V gene lookup returns CDR1 SGHKS and CDR2 YYEKEE (reference sequence). The CDR3 loop is CASSLPTGVMEPQHF. The CDR3 region has the DNA TGTGCCAGCAGCTTGCCGACAGGGGTCATGGAGCCCCAGCATTTT. The entire variable domain, with the rest obtained from reference TRBV5-5 and TRBJ1-5, is as follows: DAGVTQSPTHLIKTRGQQVTLRCSPISGHKSVSWYQQVLGQGPQFIFQYYEKEERGRGNFPDRFSARQFPNYSSELNVNALLLGDSALYLCASSLPTGVMEPQHFGDGTRLSIL.

This clonotype was counted many times. This chain uses TRBV7-3 with TRBJ1-6, with a weak D call TRBD1 (5 bases). The CDR3 contains 15 residues. Trimming cost V 5 bases and J 5 bases, with 13 bases left between them. Germline V gene data show CDR1 as SGHTA and CDR2 as FQGTGA. The CDR3 spells CASSPQGGDNSPLHF. The DNA for the CDR3 is TGTGCCAGCAGCCCGCAGGGTGGGGATAATTCACCCCTCCACTTT.

Turning to this clonotype: This may come from a read error, since a much larger clone is one base off. V usage is TRBV2 and J usage is TRBJ1-1; D possibly corresponds to TRBD1 (5 bases). CDR1 and CDR2 (germline): SNHLY, FYNNEI. V lost 3 bases to trimming and J lost 10 bases, with 21 bases between them. The CDR3 is 15 residues long. The CDR3 sequence is CASSDTGVLNAGAFF. DNA of the CDR3: TGTGCCAGCAGTGATACAGGCGTCCTGAACGCTGGAGCTTTCTTT.

The chain couples TRBV4-1 to TRBJ1-1, with 7 nucleotides matching TRBD1. After removal of 0 bases from V and 6 bases from J, the junction contained 4 bases not matched to a gene. The CDR3 loop spans 14 amino acids. The V gene's germline CDR1 is MGHRA and CDR2 YSYEKL. The CDR3 bases are TGCGCCAGCAGCCAAGACGCAGGGGGTGCTGAAGCTTTCTTT. Translated: CASSQDAGGAEAFF.

This clonotype was recorded a few times. This may be a read error: a much more frequent sequence differs by one nucleotide. The chain is built from TRBV19 and TRBJ1-2; 7 bases align to TRBD1. Germline CDR1 is LNHDA and CDR2 is SQIVND (reference sequence). The CDR3 totals 14 residues. V trimming: 5 bases; J trimming: 3 bases; junction bases outside the gene matches: 6. CDR3 loop: CASSVEGADYGYTF. The CDR3 DNA reads as TGTGCCAGTAGTGTTGAGGGGGCTGACTATGGCTACACCTTC.

This clonotype was picked up many times. The DNA for the CDR3 is TGTGCCGAGGAACGGTTCACCTATGGCTACACCTTC. It yields the protein CAEERFTYGYTF. The chain couples TRBV19 to TRBJ1-2; no clear D. Germline loops: CDR1 LNHDA, CDR2 SQIVND (reference sequence). V lost 11 bases and J lost 4, with 14 bases in between. The CDR3 covers 12 residues.

This clonotype was detected ten times or more. V usage is TRBV15 and J usage is TRBJ2-7, with TRBD1 identical over 9 bases. Trimming removed 0 bases from V and 2 bases from J; junction bases left unmatched: 8. The CDR3 contains 17 residues. CDR1 LNHNV and CDR2 YYDKDF come from the germline V gene (reference sequence). CDR3 nucleotides: TGTGCCACCAGCAGAGAAGCAAACAGGGGGCTAACCTACGAGCAGTACTTC. Translated: CATSREANRGLTYEQYF.